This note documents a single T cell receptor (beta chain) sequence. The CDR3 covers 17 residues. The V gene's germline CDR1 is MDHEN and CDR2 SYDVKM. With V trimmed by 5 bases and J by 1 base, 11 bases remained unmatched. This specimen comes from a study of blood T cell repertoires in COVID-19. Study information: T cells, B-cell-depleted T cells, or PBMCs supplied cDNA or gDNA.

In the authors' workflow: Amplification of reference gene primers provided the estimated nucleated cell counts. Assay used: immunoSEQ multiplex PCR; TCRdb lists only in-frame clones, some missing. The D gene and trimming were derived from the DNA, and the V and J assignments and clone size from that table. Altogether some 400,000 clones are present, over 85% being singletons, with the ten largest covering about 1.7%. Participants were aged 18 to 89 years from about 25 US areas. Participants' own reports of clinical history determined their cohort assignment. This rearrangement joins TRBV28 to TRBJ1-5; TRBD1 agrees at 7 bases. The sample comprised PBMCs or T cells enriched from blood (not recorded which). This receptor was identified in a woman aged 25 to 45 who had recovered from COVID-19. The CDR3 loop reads CASSLPTGEMSNQPQHF. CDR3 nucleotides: TGTGCCAGCAGTCTGCCAACAGGGGAGATGAGCAATCAGCCCCAGCATTTT.